This T cell receptor beta chain was observed in a study of T cells in Graves' hyperthyroidism and ophthalmopathy (dated by TCRdb to about 2019). For context, the study as a whole: Peripheral blood samples were taken at the time of initial diagnosis, prior to any treatment. To identify TCR V-J signatures that set the groups apart, the researchers used a discovery cohort of 90 to 100 patients, made up of around 40 with Graves' ophthalmopathy and some 55 with stable Graves' hyperthyroidism. Prospective prediction of ophthalmopathy was tested in an independent validation cohort consisting of 18 hyperthyroidism patients and more than 15 patients who later progressed to ophthalmopathy. The 95 to 100 discovery patients were divided at random into training and test sets in a 7:3 ratio. In more than 5 Graves' hyperthyroidism patients, the study also compared T-cell repertoires from thyroid tissue with T-cell repertoires from blood. Once sampling was done, hyperthyroidism patients were given methimazole at a starting dose of 30 mg daily, whereas ophthalmopathy patients were given high-dose intravenous methylprednisolone. The paper reports TCR Vbeta CDR3 sequencing of about 140 peripheral blood samples: some 41 ophthalmopathy, under 80 hyperthyroidism and around 17 progressor patients.

Stable Graves' hyperthyroidism was defined as the absence of progression to ophthalmopathy over 18 months of follow-up. Hyperthyroidism patients were newly diagnosed, had a disease duration of under 2 months, and were aged 18 to 65 years. Patients with uncontrolled infections, other autoimmune diseases, pregnancy or lactation were excluded. Diagnoses were based on clinical symptoms, serum thyroxine and TRAb, thyroid ultrasound and orbital computed tomography. PBMCs were isolated from 8 to 10 ml of fresh peripheral blood by Ficoll-Paque density gradient centrifugation. Total RNA was extracted using Trizol reagent, and RNA quality was assessed on an Agilent 2100 Bioanalyzer. Amplification of TCR beta CDR3 regions was carried out from RNA transcripts. For the first round of RT-PCR on the TCR CDR3, the HTBI primer set was used together with the Qiagen OneStep RT-PCR kit. Libraries were constructed in a second round of multiplex PCR, after which size selection and purification were carried out. Sequencing of the libraries was done on an Illumina HiSeq2000 using paired-end 100 bp reads. Per the original workflow: SOAPnuke was used to process the raw data, removing reads that contained adapters or uncalled bases, had a mean Phred below 15, or lacked an exact match to the constant primer or identifier. COPE v1.2.5 was used to merge the high-quality paired reads, and each unique nucleotide sequence was defined as a clonotype. Clonotypes were aligned to IMGT TRBV, TRBD and TRBJ reference segments using MiTCR v1.1. Analysis was restricted to V-J combinations with a frequency above 0.0001, which covered roughly 99% of repertoires. The TCS score was defined as the ratio of F50 (clonal expansion) to E x V (chaos), calculated using BLOSUM62-based TCRdist between CDR3 peptides within each V-J. Welch's t-statistics and random forest reduced 450 to 600 V-J features to 10 to 15, which were used in a naive Bayes classifier (R e1071). TCRdb trimmed public reads at Q25 via fastp, called clones via MiXCR and kept in-frame beta chains. Duplicate CDR3 protein sequences are folded into a single record with the most common DNA and genes. The V and J calls here are based on TCRdb, not the publication. This sample has around 350,000 distinct CDR3 sequences in its table, and around 25% of those were observed once. More than 60% of the sample comes from the top ten.

The study at large found these results: A model built on a 13 V-J signature distinguished ophthalmopathy from stable hyperthyroidism, reaching approximately 89% sensitivity and around 82% specificity in cross-validation and 80%/75% in testing. In validation, progression to ophthalmopathy was predicted by the model with almost 71% sensitivity and around 75% specificity, a median of 6.5 months before onset. Sample size was not statistically predetermined, and investigators were not blinded to group allocation. Blood samples also contained most of the expanded thyroid clonotypes (frequency above 0.001), which suggests that blood repertoires may reflect thyroid immune responses.

This clonotype showed up many times. It lacks a known antigen. No quality values exist for individual bases; no much larger clone is one base distant. This receptor was taken from a man between 50 and 59 years old with Graves' hyperthyroidism. The specimen was blood.

The DNA sequence follows: TGTGCCAGTGCGACTAGCGGGAGTCCCAATGAGCAGTTCTTC. Its protein product is CASATSGSPNEQFF. The chain employs TRBV2 and TRBJ2-1, with 12 middle bases fitting TRBD2. The germline V gene sets CDR1 to SNHLY and CDR2 to FYNNEI. Spanning cysteine to phenylalanine, the CDR3 consists of 14 amino acids. Just CDR3 DNA is preserved here, 42 bases in frame from base 1. V is trimmed back by 9 bases and J by 6 bases, and the junction contains 6 bases that no gene match accounts for.